This T cell receptor beta chain was observed in a study of T cells in Graves' hyperthyroidism and ophthalmopathy. Findings and limits, study-wide: Blood also contained most expanded thyroid clonotypes above 0.001. In the analysis, a 13 V-J model separated ophthalmopathy from stable hyperthyroidism.

It was uncontrolled infection, other autoimmune disease, pregnancy or lactation that excluded patients. Turning to this clonotype: Its target is unknown.

The TCR beta CDR3 regions underwent amplification using RNA transcripts as the source. When the TCR CDR3 underwent first-round RT-PCR, the HTBI primer set was used. Via MiXCR, TCRdb re-called the multiplex PCR reads, giving one row per CDR3 protein. The table has some 350,000 distinct CDR3 sequences, roughly 15% seen once; the top ten hold 30% to 40%. The origin of this receptor is a woman in her 40s with Graves' ophthalmopathy. The sequenced material came from blood.

Here the CDR3 reads CASSQGDQETQYF. The CDR3 DNA is TGTGCCAGCAGCCAGGGGGACCAAGAGACCCAGTACTTC. J is TRBJ2-5 and V is TRBV3-1, with D perhaps given as TRBD1 or TRBD2 (5 bases each). The CDR3 length is 13 residues. V was cut by 3 bases and J by 0 bases, with 5 bases left in between. Germline CDR1 reads LGHDT; CDR2 reads YNNKEL (reference sequence).